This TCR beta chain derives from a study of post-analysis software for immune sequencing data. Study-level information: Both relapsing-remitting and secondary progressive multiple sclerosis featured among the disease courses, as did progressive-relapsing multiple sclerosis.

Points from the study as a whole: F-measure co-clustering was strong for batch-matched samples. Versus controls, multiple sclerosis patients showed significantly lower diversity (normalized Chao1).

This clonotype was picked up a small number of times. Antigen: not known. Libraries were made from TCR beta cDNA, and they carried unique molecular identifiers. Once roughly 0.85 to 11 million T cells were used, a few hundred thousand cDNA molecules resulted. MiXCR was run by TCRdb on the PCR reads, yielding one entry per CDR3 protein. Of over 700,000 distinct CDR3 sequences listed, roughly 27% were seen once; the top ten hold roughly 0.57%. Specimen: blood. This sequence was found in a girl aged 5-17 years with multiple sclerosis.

The chain's CDR3 is CASSEGQILSSYNSPLHF. Written as DNA, the CDR3 is TGTGCCAGCAGCGAGGGACAGATTCTAAGCTCCTATAATTCACCCCTCCACTTT. V is TRBV9 and J is TRBJ1-6; 7 bases align to TRBD1. CDR3 length: 18 amino acids. Germline lookup yields CDR1 SGDLS and CDR2 YYNGEE. Trimming took 3 bases from V and 0 from J; bases not matched to a gene: 9.